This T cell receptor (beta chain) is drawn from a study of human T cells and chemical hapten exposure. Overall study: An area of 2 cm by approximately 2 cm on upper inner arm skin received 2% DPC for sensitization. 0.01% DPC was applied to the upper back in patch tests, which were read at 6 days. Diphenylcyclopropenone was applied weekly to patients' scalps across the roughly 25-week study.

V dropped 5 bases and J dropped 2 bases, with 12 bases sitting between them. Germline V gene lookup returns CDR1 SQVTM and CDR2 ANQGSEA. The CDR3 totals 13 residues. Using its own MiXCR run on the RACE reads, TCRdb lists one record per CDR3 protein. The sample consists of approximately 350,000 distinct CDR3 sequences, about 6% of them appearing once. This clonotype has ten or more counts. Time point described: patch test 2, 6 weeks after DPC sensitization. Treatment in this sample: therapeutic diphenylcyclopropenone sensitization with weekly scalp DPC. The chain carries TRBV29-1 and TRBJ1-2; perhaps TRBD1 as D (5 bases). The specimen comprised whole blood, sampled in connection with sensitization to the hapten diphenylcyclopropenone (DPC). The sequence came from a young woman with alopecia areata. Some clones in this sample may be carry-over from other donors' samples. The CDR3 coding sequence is TGCAGCGTTCGCACAGGAGCGAACTATGGCTACACCTTC. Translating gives CSVRTGANYGYTF.